These T cell receptor beta chains were read from a single sample in a study of T cells in Graves' hyperthyroidism and ophthalmopathy. TCRdb analysed the multiplex PCR reads with MiXCR anew, one entry per CDR3 protein. The sample lists over 650,000 distinct CDR3 sequences; 45% were seen once. The material sequenced was peripheral blood or thyroid tissue (not recorded which). The receptors shown here come from an adult man with Graves' disease, either hyperthyroidism or ophthalmopathy (not recorded which). The CDR3 runs from the conserved cysteine through the conserved F or W.

CDR3: CAISAGTDYGYTF
length: 13
V: TRBV10-3
J: TRBJ1-2

CDR3: CASSYGTFSYEQYF
length: 14
V: TRBV6-6
J: TRBJ2-7

CDR3: CASSGAGGEQYF
length: 12
V: TRBV25-1
J: TRBJ2-7

CDR3: CASSLGDQLRAFF
length: 13
V: TRBV12-3/TRBV12-4
J: TRBJ1-1

CDR3: CASSYLRHTEAFF
length: 13
V: TRBV6-6
J: TRBJ1-1

CDR3: CASSIRRENSYEQYF
length: 15
V: TRBV19
J: TRBJ2-7

CDR3: CASSLAGTVNTEAFF
length: 15
V: TRBV5-1
J: TRBJ1-1

CDR3: CASSEGMRVPLHF
length: 13
V: TRBV10-2
J: TRBJ1-6

CDR3: CASSGQSYEQYF
length: 12
V: TRBV2
J: TRBJ2-7

CDR3: CASSDHDRSPLHF
length: 13
V: TRBV6-1
J: TRBJ1-6

CDR3: CASSPGHDNEKLFF
length: 14
V: TRBV7-2
J: TRBJ1-4

CDR3: CASRPGQGHQETQYF
length: 15
V: TRBV10-3
J: TRBJ2-5

CDR3: CASSLEGQYF
length: 10
V: TRBV5-1
J: TRBJ2-5

CDR3: CASSYAGGLSGNTIYF
length: 16
V: TRBV7-2
J: TRBJ1-3

CDR3: CASSQPLGQGKDYEQYF
length: 17
V: TRBV2
J: TRBJ2-7

CDR3: CASSPMQPNTEAFF
length: 14
V: TRBV28
J: TRBJ1-1